Below, one TCR beta chain is given with its context. The data were obtained in a study of blood T cell repertoires in COVID-19. Study overall: Acute and convalescent COVID-19 specimens originated in the United States, Italy and Spain. Nucleic acid was either cDNA or gDNA, and it came from T cells, B-cell-depleted T cells, or PBMCs.

The V gene's germline CDR1 is MDHEN and CDR2 SYDVKM. The CDR3 covers 15 residues. After removal of 6 bases from V and 4 bases from J, the junction contained 9 bases not matched to a gene. Sequenced by immunoSEQ multiplex PCR; TCRdb stores in-frame clones only, minus some. The sample carries approximately 220,000 clones, around 87% recorded once. The TCR originated in a man aged 55 to 69 with acute or convalescent COVID-19. The rearrangement links TRBV28 to TRBJ1-1; 9 bases line up with TRBD1. The source material was peripheral blood. Here the CDR3 reads CASSPNRGLGTEAFF. DNA for the CDR3: TGTGCCAGCAGCCCCAACAGGGGGCTTGGCACTGAAGCTTTCTTT.